This T cell receptor (beta chain) was recovered during a study of cytomegalovirus exposure and HLA in healthy donors. Study overall: According to later analysis, the same platform produced the 120 validation and several hundred first-cohort repertoires.

This clone was detected only once. Its target is unknown. The CDR3 consists of 14 residues. Germline V gene sequence: CDR1 SGHAT, CDR2 FQNNGV. V lost 2 bases to trimming and J lost 3 bases, with 11 bases between them. Repertoires were generated with immunoSEQ multiplex PCR, while TCRdb's copy carries only in-frame clones and drops some. The sample lists about 83,000 clones, around 96% occurring once. Whole-study results and caveats: The investigators catalogued some 160 TCR beta chains as cytomegalovirus-associated.

The source material was PBMCs. The gene calls are TRBV11-2 and TRBJ2-7; D gene ambiguous. The clonotype originates from a woman younger than 35 in good health and CMV-seronegative. The CDR3 DNA follows: TGTGCCAGCAGCTTAAGTTACTCCAACTACGAGCAGTACTTC. Translation gives CASSLSYSNYEQYF.